These T cell receptor beta chains were read from a single sample in a study of immune cell composition in non-small cell lung cancer. Clones were read by immunoSEQ multiplex PCR, and TCRdb kept only the in-frame ones, dropping some. The sample holds 7,500 to 10,000 clones; around 77% are singletons and the top ten take 9.5% to 15%. What was sequenced was non-adjacent lung tissue. The receptors derive from a human donor with non-small cell lung cancer. CDR3s include the opening cysteine and the closing phenylalanine or tryptophan. D genes are given only for firm matches. Where a row states a size, it is once, few, many or the class of an expanded clone; other rows omit it.

clone_size: .
d_call: .
v_call: TRBV6-5
j_call: TRBJ1-1
cdr3_aa: CASSLRGGTEAFF
cdr3_nt: TGTGCCAGCAGCCTCCGGGGAGGGACTGAAGCTTTCTTT

clone_size: few
d_call: .
v_call: TRBV5-5
j_call: TRBJ1-4
cdr3_aa: CASTRGDKLAEKLFF
cdr3_nt: TGTGCCAGCACCCGGGGAGACAAGCTTGCGGAAAAACTGTTTTTT

clone_size: .
d_call: .
v_call: TRBV27
j_call: TRBJ2-3
cdr3_aa: CASRLLGADTQYF
cdr3_nt: TGTGCCAGCAGACTCCTTGGGGCAGATACGCAGTATTTT

clone_size: .
d_call: .
v_call: TRBV10-2
j_call: TRBJ1-1
cdr3_aa: CASSEGHEAFF
cdr3_nt: TGCGCCAGCAGTGAGGGACATGAAGCTTTCTTT

clone_size: .
d_call: TRBD2
v_call: TRBV7-6
j_call: TRBJ2-3
cdr3_aa: CASSLGAGGLGDTQYF
cdr3_nt: TGTGCCAGCAGCTTAGGAGCGGGGGGGTTAGGAGATACGCAGTATTTT

clone_size: .
d_call: TRBD2
v_call: TRBV7-3
j_call: TRBJ2-3
cdr3_aa: CASSFGLAVGGTQYF
cdr3_nt: TGTGCCAGCAGCTTTGGACTAGCGGTGGGGGGTACGCAGTATTTT

clone_size: .
d_call: .
v_call: TRBV19
j_call: TRBJ2-2
cdr3_aa: CASRTHRLAGGELFF
cdr3_nt: TGTGCCAGCCGAACCCATCGTTTAGCAGGCGGGGAGCTGTTTTTT

clone_size: .
d_call: .
v_call: TRBV5-5
j_call: TRBJ1-4
cdr3_aa: CASSSWYKGRREKLFF
cdr3_nt: TGTGCCAGCAGCTCCTGGTACAAGGGGAGAAGGGAAAAACTGTTTTTT

clone_size: .
d_call: .
v_call: TRBV5-1
j_call: TRBJ1-4
cdr3_aa: CASSLDGSKSEKLFF
cdr3_nt: TGCGCCAGCAGCTTGGATGGGTCAAAGAGTGAAAAACTGTTTTTT

clone_size: .
d_call: TRBD1
v_call: TRBV2
j_call: TRBJ1-1
cdr3_aa: CASRVTTGAGGEAFF
cdr3_nt: TGTGCCAGCAGAGTCACTACAGGGGCCGGAGGGGAAGCTTTCTTT

clone_size: .
d_call: .
v_call: TRBV25-1
j_call: TRBJ1-1
cdr3_aa: CASSDDGEGNTEAFF
cdr3_nt: TGTGCCAGCAGTGACGACGGGGAGGGGAACACTGAAGCTTTCTTT

clone_size: .
d_call: TRBD2
v_call: TRBV11-2
j_call: TRBJ2-3
cdr3_aa: CASSLSSGGSRFTDTQYF
cdr3_nt: TGTGCCAGCAGCTTAAGTAGCGGGGGGTCGAGATTCACAGATACGCAGTATTTT

clone_size: .
d_call: .
v_call: TRBV5-5
j_call: TRBJ1-5
cdr3_aa: CASNPVPPGRINQPQHF
cdr3_nt: TGTGCCAGCAACCCCGTTCCGCCAGGGAGAATAAATCAGCCCCAGCATTTT

clone_size: .
d_call: .
v_call: TRBV9
j_call: TRBJ2-3
cdr3_aa: CASSVVMGTDTQYF
cdr3_nt: TGTGCCAGCAGCGTAGTGATGGGCACAGATACGCAGTATTTT

clone_size: .
d_call: .
v_call: TRBV5-4
j_call: TRBJ2-2
cdr3_aa: CASSSGAGLLLRPDTGELFF
cdr3_nt: TGTGCCAGCAGCTCCGGGGCTGGCCTCCTGCTCAGACCCGACACCGGGGAGCTGTTTTTT

clone_size: .
d_call: .
v_call: TRBV4-1
j_call: TRBJ1-1
cdr3_aa: CASTREGRVTEAFF
cdr3_nt: TGCGCCAGCACCCGAGAAGGCAGGGTTACTGAAGCTTTCTTT

clone_size: .
d_call: .
v_call: TRBV6-5
j_call: TRBJ1-1
cdr3_aa: CASLRDAQGSEAFF
cdr3_nt: TGTGCCAGCCTGAGGGACGCCCAGGGGTCTGAAGCTTTCTTT

clone_size: .
d_call: .
v_call: TRBV9
j_call: TRBJ1-2
cdr3_aa: CASSVGVLYYGYTF
cdr3_nt: TGTGCCAGCAGCGTAGGGGTTTTGTACTATGGCTACACCTTC

clone_size: .
d_call: TRBD1
v_call: TRBV9
j_call: TRBJ1-2
cdr3_aa: CASSAQTGLGGNYGYTF
cdr3_nt: TGTGCCAGCAGCGCCCAGACAGGGTTAGGCGGGAACTATGGCTACACCTTC

clone_size: .
d_call: .
v_call: TRBV6-5
j_call: TRBJ2-7
cdr3_aa: CASSKLGNEQYF
cdr3_nt: TGTGCCAGCAGTAAGCTCGGGAACGAGCAGTACTTC

clone_size: .
d_call: TRBD1
v_call: TRBV6-1
j_call: TRBJ2-5
cdr3_aa: CASRPTGNTWETQYF
cdr3_nt: TGTGCCAGCAGACCGACAGGGAATACCTGGGAGACCCAGTACTTC

clone_size: .
d_call: TRBD1
v_call: TRBV5-1
j_call: TRBJ2-3
cdr3_aa: CASSKEGQGGTDTQYF
cdr3_nt: TGCGCCAGCAGCAAGGAAGGACAGGGAGGCACAGATACGCAGTATTTT

clone_size: .
d_call: .
v_call: TRBV4-1
j_call: TRBJ1-5
cdr3_aa: CASSQDPPKELSRNNNQPQHF
cdr3_nt: TGCGCCAGCAGCCAAGATCCCCCCAAGGAACTGAGCCGAAATAACAATCAGCCCCAGCATTTT